Listed below are T cell receptor beta chains from one sample, sequenced in a study of lymphopenia after photon versus proton radiotherapy. The assay was immunoSEQ multiplex PCR, and TCRdb's table has in-frame clones only and misses some. The sample has tens of thousands of clones; about nine tenths are singletons. This material consisted of peripheral blood, taken from a patient treated with photon-based radiotherapy. The source is an older woman with pancreatic cancer. Each CDR3 is given with its conserved first and last residue. The D gene is left open where the match is weak. The size of a clone is reported for some rows only, either as once, few or many, or as a class for expanded clones.

>TRBV29-1|NA|TRBJ2-1|NA
TGCAGCGTGGGGGGGCAGACATACAATGAGCAGTTCTTC
CSVGGQTYNEQFF
>TRBV7-8|TRBD2|TRBJ2-3|once
TGTGCCAGCAGCTTAGTCCTAGCGGGAGGGCGAAGAGATACGCAGTATTTT
CASSLVLAGGRRDTQYF
>TRBV5-1|NA|TRBJ2-1|NA
TGCGCCAGCAGCGAGCAATGGAATGAGCAGTTCTTC
CASSEQWNEQFF
>TRBV6-5|NA|TRBJ1-1|NA
TGTGCCAGCAGTCCGGGACCCGGGGTTGGGACTGAAGCTTTCTTT
CASSPGPGVGTEAFF
>TRBV2|NA|TRBJ2-3|NA
TGTGCCAGCAGTGACCCCTCAAGACAGGACCCTAGCACAGATACGCAGTATTTT
CASSDPSRQDPSTDTQYF
>TRBV30|NA|TRBJ2-7|once
TGTGCCTGGAGGGACCCTGTGGGGGGCGAGCAGTACTTC
CAWRDPVGGEQYF
>TRBV5-4|NA|TRBJ2-1|NA
TGTGCCAGCAGCTTGGACGGCAGTGAGGATGAGCAGTTCTTC
CASSLDGSEDEQFF
>TRBV7-2|NA|TRBJ2-5|NA
TGTGCCAGCAGTCCCCTGCGGGGCGCCCAGACCCAGTACTTC
CASSPLRGAQTQYF
>TRBV4-2|TRBD2|TRBJ2-1|NA
TGTGCCAGCAGCCAAGCCTCTACTAGCGGGAGAGGGTCCTACAATGAGCAGTTCTTC
CASSQASTSGRGSYNEQFF
>TRBV6-6|TRBD1|TRBJ2-3|NA
TGTGCCAGCAGTACTGGGACAGGACCAACAGATACGCAGTATTTT
CASSTGTGPTDTQYF
>TRBV13|NA|TRBJ2-2|NA
TGTGCCAGCAGCTTTAGCATTTCCGGGGAGCTGTTTTTT
CASSFSISGELFF
>TRBV5-1|NA|TRBJ2-3|NA
TGCGCCACCGCACCGACAGAGAGCACAGATACGCAGTATTTT
CATAPTESTDTQYF
>TRBV5-4|TRBD2|TRBJ2-7|NA
TGTGCCAGCAGTTCTTCTGTAGCGGGACCCTACGAGCAGTACTTC
CASSSSVAGPYEQYF
>TRBV6-1|NA|TRBJ2-7|NA
TGTGCCAGCATTAGGACAGTAGCGGAAGAGCAGTACTTC
CASIRTVAEEQYF
>TRBV7-8|TRBD2|TRBJ2-3|NA
TGTGCCAGCAGCTTAGTAGCGGGAGTTCGCCTAGATACGCAGTATTTT
CASSLVAGVRLDTQYF
>TRBV11-2|NA|TRBJ2-3|NA
TGTGCCAGCAGCTTACGGGTTGGGAAAATGAGCTTCACAGATACGCAGTATTTT
CASSLRVGKMSFTDTQYF
>TRBV7-2|TRBD1|TRBJ1-5|NA
TGTGCCAGCAGCGTCCCCGGGACAGGGAACCAGCCCCAGCATTTT
CASSVPGTGNQPQHF
>TRBV5-4|TRBD1|TRBJ2-7|NA
TGTGCCACTGCGCCGACAGGGGGGCCCTACGAGCAGTACTTC
CATAPTGGPYEQYF
>TRBV7-3|NA|TRBJ2-1|NA
TGTGCCAGCAGCTTAATGGCAGCCTCCTACAATGAGCAGTTCTTC
CASSLMAASYNEQFF
>TRBV11-2|NA|TRBJ2-1|NA
TGTGCCAGCAGCTATGAGTGGCTTAATGAGCAGTTCTTC
CASSYEWLNEQFF
>TRBV6-4|NA|TRBJ1-5|NA
TGTGCCGGAAGCCTTAAGCCCCAGCATTTT
CAGSLKPQHF
>TRBV4-1|NA|TRBJ2-2|NA
TGCGCCAGCAGCCGCGAAGAAGTATCAGCGAACACCGGGGAGCTGTTTTTT
CASSREEVSANTGELFF
>TRBV5-1|NA|TRBJ1-4|NA
TGCGCCAGCAGCTTGGGTACGGTCGCAACTAATGAAAAACTGTTTTTT
CASSLGTVATNEKLFF
>TRBV4-3|NA|TRBJ2-1|NA
TGCGCCAGCAGCCAAGACCACCTCCGGAACAATGAGCAGTTCTTC
CASSQDHLRNNEQFF
>TRBV5-6|TRBD2|TRBJ2-3|NA
TGTGCCAGCAGCTCGATGACTAGCGGGAGGCTGGATACGCAGTATTTT
CASSSMTSGRLDTQYF
>TRBV28|TRBD2|TRBJ2-3|NA
TGTGCCAGCAGTTCCTCCCCGCTCCCGGGGCGGGAGGGCCCAGATACGCAGTATTTT
CASSSSPLPGREGPDTQYF
>TRBV19|NA|TRBJ2-7|NA
TGTGCCAGTAGTAACAACGGAGCTGGCACCTACGAGCAGTACTTC
CASSNNGAGTYEQYF
>TRBV5-1|NA|TRBJ1-5|few
TGCGCCAGCAGCGTACTGGGAGGGGAAGGTCAGCCCCAGCATTTT
CASSVLGGEGQPQHF
>TRBV10-1|TRBD1|TRBJ1-3|NA
TGCGCCAGCAGTGAGCCGGACAGGGCCGGGGGAAACACCATATATTTT
CASSEPDRAGGNTIYF
>TRBV11-2|NA|TRBJ2-7|NA
TGTGCCTGGACCAAGGATTATTCCTACGAGCAGTACTTC
CAWTKDYSYEQYF
>TRBV29-1|TRBD2|TRBJ2-1|NA
TGCAGCGTTGACTACGGACCCGGGGGGGCTTCTGAGCAGTTCTTC
CSVDYGPGGASEQFF
>TRBV5-4|TRBD2|TRBJ2-2|NA
TGTGCCAGCAGCCCCGGGACTAGCGCATCGGGGGAGCTGTTTTTT
CASSPGTSASGELFF
>TRBV7-8|TRBD1|TRBJ2-1|NA
TGTGCCAGCAGCTACGACAGGGGGGTCTACAATGAGCAGTTCTTC
CASSYDRGVYNEQFF
>TRBV11-3|NA|TRBJ2-2|once
TGTGCCAGCAGCTTTGTATCAACCGGGGAGCTGTTTTTT
CASSFVSTGELFF
>TRBV6-1|TRBD1|TRBJ2-5|NA
TGTGCCAGCAGTCAACAGGGGGCGCGGGAGACCCAGTACTTC
CASSQQGARETQYF
>TRBV18|NA|TRBJ1-5|NA
TGTGCCAGCTCACCCGGGGGTAGCAATCAGCCCCAGCATTTT
CASSPGGSNQPQHF
>TRBV7-9|NA|TRBJ1-2|once
TGTGCCAGCAGCTTAGCGGTACCTAACTATGGCTACACCTTC
CASSLAVPNYGYTF